This TCR beta chain was obtained from a study of blood T cell repertoires in COVID-19 (dated by TCRdb to the early 2020s). About the investigation overall: Samples covering the acute and convalescent phases of COVID-19 were provided by collaborators in the United States, Italy and Spain. The prospective study material was composed of cDNA or gDNA derived from T cells, B-cell-depleted T cells, or PBMCs. HLA class I and class II types, where available, came from metadata supplied by the sample provider rather than from assay-based typing. Nearly every sample came with metadata listing a de-identified subject ID, COVID-19 status, age in years and sex. A freely available public database, intended as a resource for researchers studying the immune response to SARS-CoV-2, is where the repertoires were released. The dataset comprised deeply sampled blood TCRbeta repertoires from subjects exposed to, actively infected with, or recovered from COVID-19. Samples were obtained from the ongoing ImmuneRACE study (first 160 participants) and from 1,254 subjects provided by 6 global collaborators. Broad study findings and their caveats: Clinical and demographic metadata were provided uncurated, with the amount varying by source and participant.

In Seattle, one collaborating source enrolled patients while the infection was active and tracked those patients longitudinally over the course of disease. Each collaborating institution followed its own protocols to collect whole blood in K2EDTA tubes. For TCRbeta analysis, collaborator samples were shipped as frozen whole blood, as isolated PBMCs, or as DNA extracted from either sample type. Points on this clone: The clone's antigen remains unknown. One base away there is no much larger clone; base qualities are not given.

TCRbeta CDR3 regions were amplified from genomic DNA by means of the immunoSEQ Assay, a bias-controlled multiplex PCR. The study's processing was this. The number of nucleated cells in each sample was estimated by amplification of reference gene primers within the assay. To quantify the absolute abundance of each unique TCRbeta CDR3 rearrangement, sequence reads were collapsed and filtered. Productive Simpson clonality was computed per sample as the square root of Simpson's diversity index over productive rearrangements. The source is immuneACCESS, and TCRdb retained only in-frame sequences with V and J called. Part of the clones is not carried over; for the studies checked, unresolved V genes explain less than half of this, and the remainder is unexplained. V, J and clone size are those of that table, while D and trimming were read from the DNA. This sample gives under 450,000 clones in total; 88% of them show up just once. Together, the top ten hold around 12% of the sample.

The CDR3 sequence holds 14 residues, the cysteine and phenylalanine included. The DNA shown is the 42-base CDR3, in frame from base 1. CDR1 and CDR2 (SEHNR, FQNEAQ) derive from the germline V gene (reference sequence). Trimming leaves V shorter by 4 bases and J shorter by 5 bases, with the junction holding 6 bases beyond the gene matches. The clonotype was recovered from a woman aged 45-60 years with COVID-19, enrolled during active disease. In this chain, TRBV7-9 is recombined with TRBJ2-7; 9 nucleotides in the junction match TRBD1. Sample: peripheral blood. CDR3 reads: CASSSGQGLDEQYF. Here is the DNA: TGTGCCAGCAGCTCGGGACAGGGTCTAGACGAGCAGTACTTC.